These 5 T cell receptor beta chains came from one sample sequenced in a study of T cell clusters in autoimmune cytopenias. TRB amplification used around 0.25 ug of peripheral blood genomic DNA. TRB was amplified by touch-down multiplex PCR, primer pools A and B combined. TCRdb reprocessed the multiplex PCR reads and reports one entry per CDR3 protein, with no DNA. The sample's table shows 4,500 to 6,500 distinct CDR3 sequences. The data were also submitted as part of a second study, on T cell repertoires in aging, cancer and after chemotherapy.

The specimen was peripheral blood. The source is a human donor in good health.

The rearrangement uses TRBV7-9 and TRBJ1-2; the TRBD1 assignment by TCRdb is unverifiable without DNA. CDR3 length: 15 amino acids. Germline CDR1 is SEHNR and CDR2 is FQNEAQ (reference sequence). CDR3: CASSFPGSNQDGYTF.

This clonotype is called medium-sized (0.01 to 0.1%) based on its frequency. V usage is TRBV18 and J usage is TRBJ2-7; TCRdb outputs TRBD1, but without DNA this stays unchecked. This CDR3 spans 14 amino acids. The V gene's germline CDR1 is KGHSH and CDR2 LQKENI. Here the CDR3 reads CASSPPNWDGRQYF.

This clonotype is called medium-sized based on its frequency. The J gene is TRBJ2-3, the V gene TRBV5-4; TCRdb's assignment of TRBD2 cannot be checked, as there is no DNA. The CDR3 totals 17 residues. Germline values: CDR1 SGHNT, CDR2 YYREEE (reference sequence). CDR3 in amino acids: CASSAGLAGVTTDTQYF.

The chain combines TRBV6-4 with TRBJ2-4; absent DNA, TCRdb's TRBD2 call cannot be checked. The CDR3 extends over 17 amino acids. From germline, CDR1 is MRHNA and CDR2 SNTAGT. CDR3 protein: CASSDGLNRDLDRGSYF.

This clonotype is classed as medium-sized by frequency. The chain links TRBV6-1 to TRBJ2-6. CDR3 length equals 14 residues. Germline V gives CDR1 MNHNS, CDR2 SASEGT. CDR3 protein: CASSEISGANVLTF.